The 25 T cell receptor beta chains below come from one sample, sequenced in a study of read filtering for tumor transcriptome and immune sequencing. The library was built from around 400 ng RNA with molecular barcoded adaptors for alpha/delta and beta/gamma chains. TCRdb redid the calling of the reads with MiXCR, one entry per CDR3 protein. The table includes some 130,000 distinct CDR3 sequences, roughly 13% detected once. Material for sequencing was a population of CD138-negative cells sorted from bone marrow. The receptors stem from a donor at least 40 years old with multiple myeloma.

In its sample, this clonotype was seen many times. V usage is TRBV7-2 and J usage is TRBJ2-2; D may be TRBD2 (5 bases). Germline V gives CDR1 SGHTA, CDR2 FQGNSA. This CDR3 is 14 amino acids long. The V and J ends lost 5 bases and 6 bases respectively, with 13 bases between them. The DNA of the CDR3 is TGTGCCAGCAGCCCCCAGGACGGGGCCGGGGAGCTGTTTTTT. It yields the protein CASSPQDGAGELFF.

A note on this clonotype: A clone one base away is much larger, so this may be a read error. The chain uses TRBV5-1 and TRBJ1-2; D uncertain. Germline-derived CDR1 and CDR2 are SGHRS and YFSETQ. Trimming stripped 0 bases from V and 4 bases from J, with 10 bases between. This CDR3 has 14 amino acids. Here the CDR3 DNA reads TGCGCCAGCAGCTTGGCCCTGTTCGGCTATGGCTACACCTTC. Amino acid sequence: CASSLALFGYGYTF.

On this clonotype itself: A much larger clone lies a single base off, so this may be a read error. The CDR3 DNA sequence: TGTGCCAGCAGTTTACTAGCGCTTAGCTCCTACGAGCAGTACTTC. This gives the protein CASSLLALSSYEQYF. The V and J genes are TRBV27 and TRBJ2-7; maybe TRBD2 (6 bases). V dropped 2 bases and J dropped 0 bases, with 11 bases sitting between them. The CDR3 has 15 residues. CDR1 MNHEY and CDR2 SMNVEV come from the germline V gene (reference sequence).

This clonotype was counted at least ten times. A junction boundary mismatches the germline segment, possibly from a read error. CDR3 loop: CASSLGLAGGETQYF. The CDR3 coding sequence is TGTGCCAGCAGTTTAGGACTAGCGGGAGGAGAGACCCAGTACTTC. This chain joins TRBV5-1 and TRBJ2-5; 14 bases fit TRBD2. Looked up from germline, CDR1 is SGHRS and CDR2 is YFSETQ. The CDR3 is 15 residues long.

There are many counts of this clonotype. The chain joins TRBV28 to TRBJ2-5; D unclear. The V and J ends lost 3 bases and 5 bases respectively, with 16 bases between them. This CDR3 has 15 residues. The V gene's germline CDR1 is MDHEN and CDR2 SYDVKM. The CDR3 is CASSLDRMGWETQYF. CDR3 nucleotide sequence: TGTGCCAGCAGTTTGGACCGTATGGGTTGGGAGACCCAGTACTTC.

This clonotype was observed many times. V is TRBV6-2 or TRBV6-3 and J is TRBJ2-1; the D is unclear. The CDR3 is 10 amino acids. V was cut by 8 bases and J by 7 bases, with 6 bases left in between. The germline gives CDR1 MNHEY, CDR2 SVGEGT. CDR3 nucleotide sequence: TGTGCCAGCGCCCGAAATGAGCAGTTCTTC. Protein: CASARNEQFF.

This clonotype was observed many times. The chain recombines TRBV5-1 with TRBJ2-1; D remains unclear. The CDR3 covers 14 residues. Germline-derived CDR1 and CDR2 are SGHRS and YFSETQ. Trimming pared 5 bases from V and 5 bases from J, leaving 14 bases between. The CDR3 loop reads CASRSGQTDNEQFF. The CDR3 DNA reads as TGCGCCAGCAGATCCGGTCAGACGGACAATGAGCAGTTCTTC.

Only a few counts were recorded for this clonotype. A much larger clone differs from this one at a single base, so this may be a read error. The rearrangement links TRBV12-3 or TRBV12-4 to TRBJ2-2; D is unresolved. The CDR3 runs 12 residues. The CDR3 DNA reads as TGTACCAGCAACGTGGGGACCGGGGAGCTGTTTTTT. Its protein product is CTSNVGTGELFF.

Note on this clonotype: This may stem from a read error, because a much larger clone lies one nucleotide away. V and J are TRBV2 and TRBJ2-7; 7 bases map to TRBD1. This CDR3 has 13 residues. Looked up from germline, CDR1 is SNHLY and CDR2 is FYNNEI. The CDR3 here is CASSGPTGTQQCF. The CDR3 DNA sequence: TGTGCCAGCAGTGGCCCGACAGGGACCCAGCAGTGCTTC.

This clonotype was counted many times. J is TRBJ1-4 and V is TRBV20-1; a possible D gene is TRBD1 (6 bases). Between the trimmed V and J ends, which lost 4 bases and 17 bases, there was a span of 14 bases. This CDR3 has 10 amino acids. In germline, CDR1 is DFQATT, CDR2 SNEGSKA (reference sequence). In nucleotides, the CDR3 is TGCAGTGCTAAAGCCCCGGGACAATTTTTT. Amino acid sequence: CSAKAPGQFF.

The sample holds many counts of this clonotype. This chain links TRBV3-1 with TRBJ1-6; D uncertain. V lost 1 base, J lost 10 bases, and 11 bases lay in between. The CDR3 runs to 14 residues. Looked up from germline, CDR1 is LGHDT and CDR2 is YNNKEL (reference sequence). The CDR3 reads CASSQGTLSSPLHF. Written as DNA, the CDR3 is TGTGCCAGCAGCCAAGGGACTCTGTCCTCACCCCTCCACTTT.

At least ten counts were recorded for this clonotype. This rearrangement joins TRBV6-2 or TRBV6-3 to TRBJ1-1; no definite D call. The CDR3 has 14 residues. Deletions cut 10 bases from V and 4 bases from J, with 19 bases between. Looked up from germline, CDR1 is MNHEY and CDR2 is SVGEGT. The CDR3 DNA follows: TGTGCCACCGCCCGCGAAGCCGGAATCACTGAAGCTTTCTTT. Protein sequence: CATAREAGITEAFF.

This clonotype was observed at least ten times. The chain employs TRBV27 and TRBJ2-1, with 7 nucleotides matching TRBD2. This CDR3 is built from 15 residues. V dropped 5 bases and J dropped 2; count of bases not matched to a gene: 6. From germline, CDR1 is MNHEY and CDR2 SMNVEV (reference sequence). CDR3 nucleotide sequence: TGTGCCAGCAGTAAAGCGGGGCAAGCCTACAATGAGCAGTTCTTC. The encoded protein is CASSKAGQAYNEQFF.

As concerns this clonotype: Since a much larger clone is just one base distant, this may be a read error. The chain links TRBV5-4 to TRBJ1-4; 9 bases align to TRBD1. The CDR3 is 14 residues long. Per the germline V gene, CDR1 is SGHNT and CDR2 is YYREEE (reference sequence). The CDR3 DNA follows: TGTGTCAGCAGCACCGGGACAGGGAATGAAAAACTGTTTTTT. As protein: CVSSTGTGNEKLFF.

This clonotype was detected many times. The CDR3 DNA reads as TGTGCCTGGAGACAACTAGAGGAGACCCAGTACTTC. Protein: CAWRQLEETQYF. The chain couples TRBV30 to TRBJ2-5; possible D gene TRBD2, 5 bases. Germline CDR1 GTSNPN, CDR2 SVGIG (reference sequence). The CDR3 covers 12 residues. V was trimmed by 3 bases and J by 5 bases, leaving 10 bases between them.

This clonotype was recorded many times. The V and J genes are TRBV7-2 and TRBJ2-7; D is uncertain. This CDR3 contains 14 residues. Trimming pared 0 bases from V and 2 bases from J, leaving 8 bases between. The germline gives CDR1 SGHTA, CDR2 FQGNSA. CDR3 nucleotide sequence: TGTGCCAGCAGCTTAGCGCCGGGCCCCTACGAGCAGTACTTC. The encoded protein is CASSLAPGPYEQYF.

This clonotype was detected many times. J is TRBJ2-2 and V is TRBV20-1; 9 positions agree with TRBD2. CDR1 and CDR2 (germline): DFQATT, SNEGSKA (reference sequence). After removal of 3 bases from V and 5 bases from J, the junction contained 10 bases not matched to a gene. The CDR3 consists of 16 residues. The CDR3 DNA sequence: TGCAGTGCTAGTAACCAAGCGGGAGGTCGTACCGGGGAGCTGTTTTTT. Translating it yields CSASNQAGGRTGELFF.

This clonotype was counted at least ten times. For the CDR3, the DNA is TGTGCCAGCAGCCGGCCGGACGTGGGACACACTGAAGCTTTCTTT. This encodes CASSRPDVGHTEAFF. This chain uses TRBV5-6 with TRBJ1-1; the D gene is possibly TRBD1 (5 bases). Trimming cost V 4 bases and J 3 bases, with 16 bases left between them. This CDR3 has 15 residues. Germline V gives CDR1 SGHDT, CDR2 YYEEEE.

This clonotype was seen ten or more times. This chain connects TRBV28 to TRBJ2-7; 10 bases are shared with TRBD1. Germline values: CDR1 MDHEN, CDR2 SYDVKM. The CDR3 spans 18 residues. J lost 4 bases, V lost 5 bases, and 17 bases had no gene match. The CDR3, as DNA: TGTGCCAGCAGTCCACTCTGGACAGGGGGTAGTAAAAGTTACGAGCAGTACTTC. Translating it yields CASSPLWTGGSKSYEQYF.

The table lists this clonotype with a few counts. The junction departs from the called germline gene at one end, perhaps through a read error. This chain joins TRBV7-8 and TRBJ2-3, with TRBD2 identical over 8 bases. This CDR3 is 15 amino acids long. Per the germline V gene, CDR1 is SGHVS and CDR2 is FQNEAQ. CDR3 sequence (DNA): TGTGCCAGCAGCCTAGCGGGTTGGTCACAGGGTACGCAGTATTTT. This translates into CASSLAGWSQGTQYF.

This clonotype was picked up many times. The chain recombines TRBV20-1 with TRBJ1-5, with 12 bases identical to TRBD1. The CDR3 is 15 amino acids. The V segment lost 6 bases and the J segment 6 bases; nucleotides outside the gene matches: 9. Germline V CDR1 and CDR2: DFQATT, SNEGSKA (reference sequence). CDR3: CSAHAGTGGFQPQHF. The CDR3 coding sequence is TGCAGTGCCCACGCCGGGACAGGGGGCTTTCAGCCCCAGCATTTT.

The sample holds many counts of this clonotype. This sequence joins TRBV9 and TRBJ2-2; D gene ambiguous. This CDR3 is built from 16 residues. V lost 0 bases to trimming and J lost 0 bases, with 9 bases between them. Germline V gives CDR1 SGDLS, CDR2 YYNGEE. DNA of the CDR3: TGTGCCAGCAGCGTAGGAGGTCAGGCGAACACCGGGGAGCTGTTTTTT. Translated, it gives CASSVGGQANTGELFF.

This clonotype was counted many times. The chain is built from TRBV15 and TRBJ2-4; D gene unclear. CDR1 is LNHNV, CDR2 YYDKDF, per germline (reference sequence). V lost 5 bases and J 4 bases, leaving 3 bases between the germline ends. This CDR3 contains 11 residues. CDR3 sequence reads: CATSDKNIQYF. The CDR3 nucleotides are TGTGCCACCAGCGATAAAAACATTCAGTACTTC.

In its sample, this clonotype was seen many times. This chain links TRBV15 with TRBJ1-1, with unresolved D. This CDR3 is 14 amino acids long. CDR1 is LNHNV, CDR2 YYDKDF, per germline (reference sequence). Trimming stripped 0 bases from V and 4 bases from J, with 9 bases between. The CDR3 sequence: CATSRDPGSTEAFF. The CDR3 DNA reads TGTGCCACCAGCAGAGATCCGGGTAGCACTGAAGCTTTCTTT.

This clonotype was recorded at least ten times. The CDR3 reads CSPVGTVNTEAFF. The CDR3 DNA reads TGCAGCCCCGTAGGGACAGTGAACACTGAAGCTTTCTTT. V gene TRBV29-1 combines with J gene TRBJ1-1; 7 bases fit TRBD1. CDR3 length: 13 residues. Germline CDR1 is SQVTM and CDR2 is ANQGSEA. V lost 8 bases to trimming and J lost 0 bases; unmatched junction nucleotides: 6.